A single TCR beta chain is shown here with its context. This clonotype was seen repeatedly, ten times or more. The target of this receptor is not known. The sample holds no much larger clone one base away, and base qualities are not on file. The entry originates in a study of T cell repertoires in cytomegalovirus infection (dated by TCRdb to the late 2010s). Some background on the complete study: Donor HLA type was relevant to the analysis, because carriage of CMV infection together with the matching HLA type was indicated by public TCR beta signatures. What the study reported, not specific to this receptor: In both this cohort and an independent cohort of 350 or so donors, the cumulative frequency of public TCR beta family members distinguished carriers of CMV infection plus the relevant HLA type. The ex vivo response was dominated by HLA-C-restricted CMV-specific TCR beta clonotypes, which also provided the single most frequent clonotype in two of eight donors.

Sequencing was performed on an Illumina HiSeq 1500. TCRdb applied fastp at Q25 and MiXCR to the public reads, then kept only in-frame beta chains. Each CDR3 protein gets just one entry, which takes the most common genes and DNA from the rows behind it. A total of 490,000 or so distinct CDR3 sequences appear in this sample, roughly 10% of them only once. 10% of the sample comes from the top ten. Trimmed from V: 5 bases; trimmed from J: 6 bases; junction bases lacking a gene match: 5. Spanning cysteine to phenylalanine, the CDR3 consists of 16 amino acids. The CDR3 DNA has 48 bases and is translated from base 1. Taken from the germline V gene, the CDR1 and CDR2 loops are MNHEY and SVGEGT.

Material: PBMCs. The chain joins TRBV6-2 or TRBV6-3 to TRBJ2-1, and 15 junctional nucleotides match TRBD2. The receptor's source is a human donor in good health (CMV status not recorded). Some clones in this sample may be carry-over from other donors' samples. The sequenced DNA is TGTGCCAGCAGTGACGGGACTAGCGGGAGGCTCAATGAGCAGTTCTTC. This sequence encodes CASSDGTSGRLNEQFF.